The 32 T cell receptor beta chains below come from one sample, sequenced in a study of blood T cell repertoires in COVID-19. Some clones are missing from TCRdb's copy, which holds only in-frame ones; the method was immunoSEQ multiplex PCR. The table includes 150,000 to 200,000 clones, around four fifths detected once. Sequencing input: peripheral blood. The receptors were sampled from a man in his 70s who had recovered from COVID-19.

CDR3: CASSFPGAGANVLTF. CDR3 coding DNA: TGTGCCAGCAGCTTTCCAGGGGCTGGGGCCAACGTCCTGACTTTC. V usage is TRBV5-4 and J usage is TRBJ2-6; a possible D gene is TRBD1 (6 bases). The CDR3 runs to 15 residues. The V end lost 2 bases, the J end lost 2 bases, and 8 bases lay between the germline ends. Germline V CDR1 and CDR2: SGHNT, YYREEE (reference sequence). The whole variable domain, filled in from reference TRBV5-4 and TRBJ2-6, reads ETGVTQSPTHLIKTRGQQVTLRCSSQSGHNTVSWYQQALGQGPQFIFQYYREEENGRGNFPPRFSGLQFPNYSSELNVNALELDDSALYLCASSFPGAGANVLTFGAGSRLTVL.

J is TRBJ2-1 and V is TRBV27; 15 nucleotides match TRBD2. There are 17 residues in the CDR3. Germline values: CDR1 MNHEY, CDR2 SMNVEV (reference sequence). V shed 5 bases, J shed 4 bases, and the junction held 6 bases outside the gene matches. CDR3 sequence: CASSPGTSGRPYNEQFF. In DNA, the CDR3 is TGTGCCAGCAGTCCAGGGACTAGCGGGAGGCCTTACAATGAGCAGTTCTTC.

This clone was recorded many times. The rearrangement joins TRBV10-3 to TRBJ1-3, with D possibly TRBD1 on 6 matching bases. V was cut by 6 bases and J by 0 bases, with 12 bases left in between. This CDR3 is 15 amino acids long. The germline V gene encodes CDR1 ENHRY and CDR2 SYGVKD. The CDR3 DNA is TGTGCCATCAGCCAAACAGGGACCTCTGGAAACACCATATATTTT. Its translation: CAISQTGTSGNTIYF.

The chain is built from TRBV6-5 and TRBJ1-4; D gene unclear. Deletions cut 9 bases from V and 0 bases from J, with 11 bases between. Germline lookup yields CDR1 MNHEY and CDR2 SVGAGI. The CDR3 consists of 14 residues. The CDR3: CASTDGATNEKLFF. As DNA, the CDR3 is TGTGCCAGTACTGACGGAGCAACTAATGAAAAACTGTTTTTT.

This sequence joins TRBV4-2 and TRBJ1-5, with D uncertain. Germline CDR1 is LGHNA and CDR2 is YNFKEQ. V was shortened by 1 base and J by 4 bases, with 11 bases between the two germline ends. This CDR3 spans 15 amino acids. The CDR3 loop reads CASSQGARENQPQHF. The CDR3 DNA follows: TGTGCCAGCAGCCAAGGGGCACGGGAGAATCAGCCCCAGCATTTT.

This clone turned up a few times. V gene TRBV2 combines with J gene TRBJ1-2, with D tentatively TRBD1 (5 bases). V was clipped by 9 bases and J by 0 bases, with 11 bases between them. The CDR3 has 13 residues. Germline lookup yields CDR1 SNHLY and CDR2 FYNNEI. The DNA of the CDR3 is TGTGCCAGTACGGACAACCCTAACTATGGCTACACCTTC. Translation gives CASTDNPNYGYTF.

Here the CDR3 reads CASSQGRQPAYEQYF. The CDR3 nucleotides read TGTGCCAGCAGCCAAGGACGACAGCCTGCCTACGAGCAGTACTTC. The chain joins TRBV3-1 (or the pseudogene TRBV3-2) to TRBJ2-7; weak D call: TRBD1 (5 bases). Trimming pared 1 base from V and 2 bases from J, leaving 12 bases between. Germline CDR1 and CDR2: LGHDT and YNNKEL (reference sequence). There are 15 residues in the CDR3.

This clone was recorded at least ten times. Other DNA sequences in this sample translate to the same CDR3. J is TRBJ1-6 and V is TRBV30, with 8 bases that match TRBD1. This CDR3 is built from 15 residues. J gave up 7 bases and V 0 bases, and 5 bases lay outside the gene matches. Looked up from germline, CDR1 is GTSNPN and CDR2 is SVGIG (reference sequence). The CDR3 is CAWSVGQGGNSPLHF. CDR3 in DNA: TGTGCCTGGAGTGTAGGACAGGGAGGGAATTCACCCCTCCACTTT.

The rearrangement joins TRBV19 to TRBJ2-1; 7 bases fit TRBD2. The junction had 8 bases not matched to a gene; V was cut back by 1 base and J by 2 bases. Germline CDR1 is LNHDA and CDR2 is SQIVND (reference sequence). The CDR3 length is 17 residues. Written as DNA, the CDR3 is TGTGCCAGTAGTATAGGTGGGCCCGGGACTACCTACAATGAGCAGTTCTTC. Its translation: CASSIGGPGTTYNEQFF.

The chain combines TRBV7-9 with TRBJ1-3; D perhaps matches TRBD1 (5 bases). Germline loops: CDR1 SEHNR, CDR2 FQNEAQ (reference sequence). The CDR3 is made up of 17 amino acids. V lost 2 bases and J lost 0, with 14 bases in between. CDR3 in amino acids: CASSLSTRQSSGNTIYF. The CDR3 DNA is TGTGCCAGCAGCTTAAGTACCCGACAGAGCTCTGGAAACACCATATATTTT.

The chain combines TRBV5-6 with TRBJ1-1; no clear D gene. Trimming cost V 4 bases and J 1 base, with 8 bases left between them. CDR3 length: 13 residues. CDR1 SGHDT and CDR2 YYEEEE come from the germline V gene. DNA of the CDR3: TGTGCCAGCAGCCGAGACACGAACACTGAAGCTTTCTTT. Translation gives CASSRDTNTEAFF. Drawing the rest from reference TRBV5-6 and TRBJ1-1, the complete variable domain is DAGVTQSPTHLIKTRGQQVTLRCSPKSGHDTVSWYQQALGQGPQFIFQYYEEEERQRGNFPDRFSGHQFPNYSSELNVNALLLGDSALYLCASSRDTNTEAFFGQGTRLTVV.

This chain uses TRBV24-1 with TRBJ1-6, with a possible D match to TRBD1 (5 bases). The CDR3 length is 23 residues. V was trimmed by 8 bases and J by 5 bases, leaving 39 bases between them. Germline CDR1 and CDR2: KGHDR and SFDVKD. CDR3 in DNA: TGTGCCACCACTATTGGCAGGGTAGGAGCCTTGGGTGAGGACGCCTTTAATAATTCACCCCTCCACTTT. Translated, it gives CATTIGRVGALGEDAFNNSPLHF.

V usage is TRBV20-1 and J usage is TRBJ1-1; no clear D gene. V lost 3 bases to trimming and J lost 2 bases, with 10 bases between them. Germline CDR1 is DFQATT and CDR2 is SNEGSKA (reference sequence). This CDR3 region has 13 residues. CDR3 in DNA: TGCAGTGCTAGTTGGCGGAACAACACTGAAGCTTTCTTT. Translation gives CSASWRNNTEAFF.

The CDR3 nucleotides are TGCGCCAGCAGCTTGGGGGGTCAGGGCAATGAGCAGTTCTTC. As protein: CASSLGGQGNEQFF. The chain employs TRBV5-1 and TRBJ2-1; maybe TRBD1 (5 bases). CDR1 is SGHRS, CDR2 YFSETQ, per germline. The CDR3 runs to 14 residues. Trimming removed 0 bases from V and 6 bases from J, with 10 bases in between.

The chain joins TRBV5-4 to TRBJ2-7, with 13 bases matching TRBD2. Germline-derived CDR1 and CDR2 are SGHNT and YYREEE (reference sequence). V lost 4 bases, J lost 2 bases, and 6 bases stayed unmatched. This CDR3 region has 16 residues. The CDR3 region has the DNA TGTGCCAGCAGCACTGGGGGGACTAGCGGGACCTACGAGCAGTACTTC. It yields the protein CASSTGGTSGTYEQYF.

The rearrangement uses TRBV7-9 and TRBJ2-3, with 9 bases identical to TRBD2. V dropped 5 bases and J dropped 3; count of bases not matched to a gene: 12. Germline-derived CDR1 and CDR2 are SEHNR and FQNEAQ (reference sequence). There are 17 residues in the CDR3. As DNA, the CDR3 is TGTGCCAGCAGCCCGGGCGTAGCGGGAGATTGGACAGATACGCAGTATTTT. Translated, it gives CASSPGVAGDWTDTQYF.

The rearrangement uses TRBV4-2 and TRBJ2-2, with 8 bases aligning to TRBD1. After removal of 5 bases from V and 3 bases from J, the junction contained 8 bases not matched to a gene. Germline lookup yields CDR1 LGHNA and CDR2 YNFKEQ. This CDR3 has 16 residues. CDR3 protein: CASSTGGQGDTGELFF. CDR3 in DNA: TGTGCCAGCAGCACCGGCGGACAGGGCGACACCGGGGAGCTGTTTTTT.

This chain uses TRBV5-5 with TRBJ2-2, with 9 positions matching TRBD2. The V and J ends lost 3 bases and 5 bases, in that order; junction bases with no gene match: 14. The CDR3 covers 18 residues. Germline loops: CDR1 SGHKS, CDR2 YYEKEE (reference sequence). The CDR3 DNA sequence: TGTGCCAGCAGCTCGGGACCCGTAGGGGGACTAGCAACCGGGGAGCTGTTTTTT. This translates into CASSSGPVGGLATGELFF.

This clone appeared a single time. The chain joins TRBV4-1 to TRBJ2-1; 8 bases match TRBD1. Germline V lookup: CDR1 MGHRA, CDR2 YSYEKL. Unmatched junction bases numbered 3, after V lost 1 base and J lost 4 bases. This CDR3 region has 15 residues. CDR3 in amino acids: CASSQGTGIYNEQFF. For the CDR3, the DNA is TGCGCCAGCAGCCAAGGGACAGGGATTTACAATGAGCAGTTCTTC.

The CDR3 region has the DNA TGTGCCAGCAGCGTAGGCCCTAGCGCGTACGAGCAGTACTTC. It translates to CASSVGPSAYEQYF. This chain links TRBV9 with TRBJ2-7; D perhaps matches TRBD2 (6 bases). CDR3 length: 14 residues. Germline CDR1 SGDLS, CDR2 YYNGEE. The ends were cut back, 0 bases at V and 4 bases at J, with 11 bases in the middle. The full variable domain, rest sourced from reference TRBV9 and TRBJ2-7, is DSGVTQTPKHLITATGQRVTLRCSPRSGDLSVYWYQQSLDQGLQFLIQYYNGEERAKGNILERFSAQQFPDLHSELNLSSLELGDSALYFCASSVGPSAYEQYFGPGTRLTVT.

The rearrangement uses TRBV6-5 and TRBJ2-7, with D perhaps matching TRBD1 (5 bases). Trimming shortened V by 6 bases and J by 2 bases, and 14 bases separated the two germline ends. Germline V gene data show CDR1 as MNHEY and CDR2 as SVGAGI. This CDR3 is built from 14 residues. CDR3 amino acids: CASSLDSVPYEQYF. In nucleotides, the CDR3 is TGTGCCAGCAGCTTAGACAGCGTCCCCTACGAGCAGTACTTC.

The chain links TRBV5-4 to TRBJ2-1; 7 nucleotides match TRBD2. There are 16 residues in the CDR3. V shed 0 bases and J 1 base; nucleotides not matched to a gene: 4. CDR1 and CDR2 from the germline V gene are SGHNT and YYREEE (reference sequence). CDR3 region: CASSLGSSGSYNEQFF. The CDR3 region has the DNA TGTGCCAGCAGCTTGGGTTCTAGCGGTTCCTACAATGAGCAGTTCTTC.

This chain joins TRBV19 and TRBJ2-4; 7 bases fit TRBD1. J gave up 8 bases and V 5 bases, and 12 bases lay outside the gene matches. The CDR3 length is 15 residues. Germline CDR1 reads LNHDA; CDR2 reads SQIVND (reference sequence). The DNA of the CDR3 is TGTGCCAGTAGTCCTAGGACAGGAGACATTCACATTCAGTACTTC. Translated, it gives CASSPRTGDIHIQYF.

The rearrangement uses TRBV28 and TRBJ2-2; TRBD1 might be the D (6 bases). The CDR3 totals 16 residues. Trimming shortened V by 6 bases and J by 5 bases, and 19 bases separated the two germline ends. Germline values: CDR1 MDHEN, CDR2 SYDVKM. CDR3: CASSPLTGTPTGELFF. For the CDR3, the DNA is TGTGCCAGCAGCCCTTTAACCGGGACACCGACCGGGGAGCTGTTTTTT.

This sequence joins TRBV7-2 and TRBJ2-1, with 8 bases aligning to TRBD2. Germline lookup yields CDR1 SGHTA and CDR2 FQGNSA. The CDR3 has 19 residues. V lost 3 bases and J lost 0; bases outside the gene matches: 13. The CDR3 loop reads CASSFPGTSIRSSYNEQFF. The DNA for the CDR3 is TGTGCCAGCAGCTTTCCCGGGACTAGTATACGGAGCTCCTACAATGAGCAGTTCTTC. The full variable domain, completed using reference TRBV7-2 and TRBJ2-1, is GAGVSQSPSNKVTEKGKDVELRCDPISGHTALYWYRQSLGQGLEFLIYFQGNSAPDKSGLPSDRFSAERTGGSVSTLTIQRTQQEDSAVYLCASSFPGTSIRSSYNEQFFGPGTRLTVL.

This clone has only one observation. The CDR3 nucleotides read TGTGCCAGCAGCGTAGACCAGCGGGACATCACCGGGGAGCTGTTTTTT. Its translation: CASSVDQRDITGELFF. This chain connects TRBV9 to TRBJ2-2; D is possibly TRBD2 (7 bases). CDR3 size: 16 residues. Germline loops: CDR1 SGDLS, CDR2 YYNGEE. Trimming took 0 bases from V and 4 from J, leaving 13 bases between them. The whole variable domain, filled in from reference TRBV9 and TRBJ2-2, reads DSGVTQTPKHLITATGQRVTLRCSPRSGDLSVYWYQQSLDQGLQFLIQYYNGEERAKGNILERFSAQQFPDLHSELNLSSLELGDSALYFCASSVDQRDITGELFFGEGSRLTVL.

This clone has just a few counts. The chain combines TRBV7-9 with TRBJ1-1; a possible D gene is TRBD1 (5 bases). This CDR3 has 12 residues. Germline CDR1 reads SEHNR; CDR2 reads FQNEAQ (reference sequence). Trimming took off 5 bases at V and 5 bases at J, with 9 bases between the two ends. The CDR3 here is CASSPRQTEAFF. DNA of the CDR3: TGTGCCAGCAGCCCAAGACAGACTGAAGCTTTCTTT.

This chain links TRBV3-1 (or the pseudogene TRBV3-2) with TRBJ2-7; unclear D gene. V lost 4 bases and J lost 0, with 7 bases in between. Germline assignment: CDR1 LGHDT and CDR2 YNNKEL (reference sequence). CDR3 length: 13 amino acids. The CDR3 nucleotides read TGTGCCAGCAGCCTCTATTACTCCTACGAGCAGTACTTC. It yields the protein CASSLYYSYEQYF.

The rearrangement joins TRBV28 to TRBJ2-7, with D hard to call. Germline assignment: CDR1 MDHEN and CDR2 SYDVKM. V was cut by 7 bases and J by 2 bases, with 18 bases left in between. This CDR3 comprises 15 residues. The CDR3: CASTRGPARAYEQYF. DNA of the CDR3: TGTGCCAGCACCCGAGGCCCCGCGAGAGCCTACGAGCAGTACTTC.

The CDR3: CASSVQVSYEQYF. The CDR3 DNA reads as TGTGCCAGCAGCGTTCAGGTTTCCTACGAGCAGTACTTC. This rearrangement joins TRBV12-3 or TRBV12-4 to TRBJ2-7; D unclear. Trimming took 6 bases from V and 1 from J, leaving 10 bases between them. There are 13 residues in the CDR3.

The chain couples TRBV7-2 to TRBJ1-1, with a weak D call TRBD1 (6 bases). Trimming took off 5 bases at V and 5 bases at J, with 18 bases between the two ends. The CDR3 contains 15 residues. Germline CDR1 reads SGHTA; CDR2 reads FQGNSA. In nucleotides, the CDR3 is TGTGCCAGCAGCATAGTGGGGGGGGCGAGAACTGAAGCTTTCTTT. The encoded protein is CASSIVGGARTEAFF.

The chain is built from TRBV7-2 and TRBJ1-5, with unresolved D. This CDR3 region has 17 residues. V gave up 1 base and J gave up 0 bases, with 13 bases separating them. CDR1 and CDR2 from the germline V gene are SGHTA and FQGNSA. CDR3 amino acids: CASSLVGTDLSNQPQHF. The DNA of the CDR3 is TGTGCCAGCAGCTTAGTGGGCACAGATCTTAGCAATCAGCCCCAGCATTTT.